This paragraph reports one TCR beta chain. The antigen is not known. The source of the sample is a study of graft-versus-host responses after intestinal transplantation. Sequenced by immunoSEQ multiplex PCR; TCRdb stores in-frame clones only, minus some. This table has approximately 63,000 clones, 89% appearing once. Notes on the study in general: Graft-versus-host to host-versus-graft clonal ratios in allografts were high in patients with graft-donor T cell macrochimerism. Recipient marrow contained GvH clones, some of which appeared first in ileum or blood.

V was trimmed by 3 bases and J by 8 bases, leaving 10 bases between them. The germline V gene encodes CDR1 LNHNV and CDR2 YYDKDF (reference sequence). This CDR3 contains 13 residues. Lymphocytes (intraepithelial and lamina propria) were released by processing the graft tissue. Sequenced material: ileum tissue, taken roughly 54 weeks after transplant. The receptor's source is a human patient who received an intestinal transplant, so some T cells may come from the graft donor. The chain combines TRBV15 with TRBJ1-4; D is uncertain. CDR3 sequence reads: CATSRGPKEKLFF. DNA for the CDR3: TGTGCCACCAGCAGGGGCCCCAAGGAAAAACTGTTTTTT.